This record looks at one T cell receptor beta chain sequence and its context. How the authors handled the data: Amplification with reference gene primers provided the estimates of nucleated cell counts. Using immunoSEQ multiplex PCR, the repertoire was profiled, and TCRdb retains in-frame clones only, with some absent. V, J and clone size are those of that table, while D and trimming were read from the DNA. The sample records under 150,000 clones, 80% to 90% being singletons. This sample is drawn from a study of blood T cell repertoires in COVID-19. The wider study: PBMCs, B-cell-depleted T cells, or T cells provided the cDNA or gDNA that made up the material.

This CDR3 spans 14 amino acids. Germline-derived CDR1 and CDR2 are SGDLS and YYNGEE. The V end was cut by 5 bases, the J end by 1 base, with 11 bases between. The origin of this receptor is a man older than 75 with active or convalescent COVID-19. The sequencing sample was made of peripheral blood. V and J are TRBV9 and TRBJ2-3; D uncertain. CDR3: CASSIGQGTDTQYF. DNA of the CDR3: TGTGCCAGCAGTATTGGGCAGGGCACAGATACGCAGTATTTT.